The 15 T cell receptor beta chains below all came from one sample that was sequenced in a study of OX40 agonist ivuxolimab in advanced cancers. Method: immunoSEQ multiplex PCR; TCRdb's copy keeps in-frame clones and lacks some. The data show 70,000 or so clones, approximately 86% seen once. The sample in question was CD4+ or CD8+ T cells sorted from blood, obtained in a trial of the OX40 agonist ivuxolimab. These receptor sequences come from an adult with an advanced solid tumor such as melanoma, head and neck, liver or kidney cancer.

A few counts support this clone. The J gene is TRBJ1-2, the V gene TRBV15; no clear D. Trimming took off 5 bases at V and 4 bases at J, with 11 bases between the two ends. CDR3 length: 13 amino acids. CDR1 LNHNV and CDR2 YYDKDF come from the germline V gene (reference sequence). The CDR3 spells CATSQDGAYGYTF. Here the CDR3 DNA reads TGTGCCACCAGCCAGGACGGAGCCTATGGCTACACCTTC.

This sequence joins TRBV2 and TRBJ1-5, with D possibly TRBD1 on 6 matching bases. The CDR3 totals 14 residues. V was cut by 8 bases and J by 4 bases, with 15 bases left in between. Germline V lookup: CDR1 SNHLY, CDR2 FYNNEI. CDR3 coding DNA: TGTGCCAGCTCTGGAGGGGGGCGAAATCAGCCCCAGCATTTT. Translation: CASSGGGRNQPQHF.

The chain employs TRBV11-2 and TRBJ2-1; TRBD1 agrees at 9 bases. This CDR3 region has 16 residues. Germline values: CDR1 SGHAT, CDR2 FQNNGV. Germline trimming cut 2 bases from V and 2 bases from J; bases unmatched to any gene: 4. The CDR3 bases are TGTGCCAGCAGCTTATCACAGGGGGCCGCCTACAATGAGCAGTTCTTC. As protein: CASSLSQGAAYNEQFF.

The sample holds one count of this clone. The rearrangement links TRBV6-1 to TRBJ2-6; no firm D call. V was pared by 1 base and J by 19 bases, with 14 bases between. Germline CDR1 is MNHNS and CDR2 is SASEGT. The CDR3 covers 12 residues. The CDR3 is CASSEVTGPITF. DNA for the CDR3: TGTGCCAGCAGTGAAGTAACGGGCCCTATTACTTTC.

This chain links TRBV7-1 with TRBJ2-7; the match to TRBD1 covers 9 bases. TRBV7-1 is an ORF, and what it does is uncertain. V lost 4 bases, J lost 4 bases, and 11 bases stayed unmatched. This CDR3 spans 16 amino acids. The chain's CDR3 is CASSLGGGQGRYEQYF. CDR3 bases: TGTGCCAGCAGCTTAGGGGGAGGACAGGGGAGGTACGAGCAGTACTTC.

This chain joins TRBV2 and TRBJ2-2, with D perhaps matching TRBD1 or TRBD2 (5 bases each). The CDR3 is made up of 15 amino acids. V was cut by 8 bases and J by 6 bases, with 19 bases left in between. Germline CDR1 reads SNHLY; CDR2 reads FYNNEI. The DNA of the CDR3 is TGTGCCAGCGTCGCAGGGACCACAGGAGCCGGGGAGCTGTTTTTT. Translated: CASVAGTTGAGELFF.

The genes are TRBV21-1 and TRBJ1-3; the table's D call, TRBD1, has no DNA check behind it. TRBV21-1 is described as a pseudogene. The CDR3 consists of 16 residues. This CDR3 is CASSIMTGEGGNTIYF. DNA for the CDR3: TGTGCCAGCAGCATTATGACAGGGGAGGGTGGAAACACCATATATTTT.

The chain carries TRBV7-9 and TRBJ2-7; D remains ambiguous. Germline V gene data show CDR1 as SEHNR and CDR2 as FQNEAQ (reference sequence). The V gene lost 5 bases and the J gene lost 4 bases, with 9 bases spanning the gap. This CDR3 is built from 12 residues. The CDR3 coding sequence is TGTGCCAGCAGCCCTGAGAGATACGAGCAGTACTTC. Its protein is CASSPERYEQYF.

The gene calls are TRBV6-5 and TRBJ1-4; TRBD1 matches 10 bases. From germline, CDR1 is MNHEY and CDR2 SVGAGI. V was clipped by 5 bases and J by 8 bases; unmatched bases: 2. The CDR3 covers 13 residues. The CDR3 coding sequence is TGTGCCAGCAGTCGGGACAGGGGCGAAAAACTGTTTTTT. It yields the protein CASSRDRGEKLFF.

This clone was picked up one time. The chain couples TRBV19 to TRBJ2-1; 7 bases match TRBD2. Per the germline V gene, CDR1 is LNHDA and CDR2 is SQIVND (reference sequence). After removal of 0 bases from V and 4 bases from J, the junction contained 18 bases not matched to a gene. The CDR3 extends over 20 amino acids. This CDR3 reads CASSIEPAGLRSVTYNEQFF. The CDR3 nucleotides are TGTGCCAGTAGTATAGAGCCAGCGGGACTCCGATCAGTCACTTACAATGAGCAGTTCTTC.

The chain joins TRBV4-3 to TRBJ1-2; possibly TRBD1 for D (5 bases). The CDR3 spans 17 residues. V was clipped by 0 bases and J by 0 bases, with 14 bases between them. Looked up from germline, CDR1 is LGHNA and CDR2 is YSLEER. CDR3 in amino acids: CASSQDLRQTSNYGYTF. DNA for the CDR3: TGCGCCAGCAGCCAAGATTTAAGACAGACCTCTAACTATGGCTACACCTTC.

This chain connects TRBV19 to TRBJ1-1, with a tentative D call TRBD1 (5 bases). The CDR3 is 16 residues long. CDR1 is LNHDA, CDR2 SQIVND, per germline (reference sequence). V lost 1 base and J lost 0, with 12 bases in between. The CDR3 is CASSIGAGLMNTEAFF. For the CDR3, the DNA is TGTGCCAGTAGTATAGGAGCAGGGTTAATGAACACTGAAGCTTTCTTT.

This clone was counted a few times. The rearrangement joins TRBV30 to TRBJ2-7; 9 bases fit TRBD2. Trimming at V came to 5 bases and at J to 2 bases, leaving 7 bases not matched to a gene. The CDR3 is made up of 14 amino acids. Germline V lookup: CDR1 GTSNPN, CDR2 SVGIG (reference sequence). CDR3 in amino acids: CAWRTSGQAYEQYF. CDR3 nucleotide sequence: TGTGCCTGGCGAACTAGCGGGCAAGCCTACGAGCAGTACTTC.

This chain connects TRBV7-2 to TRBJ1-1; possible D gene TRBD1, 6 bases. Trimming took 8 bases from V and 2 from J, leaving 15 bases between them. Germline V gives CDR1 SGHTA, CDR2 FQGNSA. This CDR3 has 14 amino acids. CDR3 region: CASQGQQLNTEAFF. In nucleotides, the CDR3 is TGTGCCAGCCAAGGACAGCAATTAAACACTGAAGCTTTCTTT.

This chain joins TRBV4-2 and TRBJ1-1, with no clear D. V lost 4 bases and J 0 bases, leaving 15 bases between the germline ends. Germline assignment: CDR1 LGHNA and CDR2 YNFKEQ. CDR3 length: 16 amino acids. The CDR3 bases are TGTGCCAGCAGCCGAATACAAGACGTAATGAACACTGAAGCTTTCTTT. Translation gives CASSRIQDVMNTEAFF.